The rows below give T cell receptor beta chains drawn from one sample of a study of blood T cells in healthy people across ages. TCRdb analysed the 5' RACE reads with MiXCR anew, one entry per CDR3 protein. The sample holds around 500,000 distinct CDR3 sequences, around half seen once. Sequenced input: blood. These receptor sequences come from a man older than 75 in good health. Both conserved end residues are part of each CDR3. The order of the fields is CDR3 DNA, CDR3 protein, clone size, V gene, D gene, J gene. The D gene is left open where the match is weak. Rows give clone size only sometimes, using once, few, many, or a class for an expanded clone.

TGTGCCAGCAGTTACGACGGTGAAGCTTTCTTT CASSYDGEAFF many TRBV6-6 . TRBJ1-1
TGCGCCAGCAGCCCGTGGCTGCGGGAGACTTACAATGAGCAGTTCTTC CASSPWLRETYNEQFF . TRBV4-3 TRBD2 TRBJ2-1
TGTGCCAGCAGCTTAGTGGGGGCTGAAGAGACCCAGTACTTC CASSLVGAEETQYF few TRBV7-9 . TRBJ2-5
TGCAGCGGGGGACAGGGGACCTACGAGCAGTACTTC CSGGQGTYEQYF few TRBV29-1 TRBD1 TRBJ2-7
TGCAGTGCTAGTCCTCAGTCGTATCAGTACTTC CSASPQSYQYF . TRBV20-1 . TRBJ2-7
TGTGCCAGCAGCTTGACTAGCGGGAGTGTCTCCTACAATGAGCAGTTCTTC CASSLTSGSVSYNEQFF few TRBV7-9 TRBD2 TRBJ2-1
TGTGCCACCAGGGGACCCAACGAGGTCTACGAGCAGTACTTC CATRGPNEVYEQYF few TRBV27 . TRBJ2-7
TGCGCCAGCAGCTTAGGACAGGGATTGGTAGGAGACGAGCAGTACTTC CASSLGQGLVGDEQYF . TRBV5-1 TRBD1 TRBJ2-7
TGCGCCAGTGTAAATACCGGGTCCCGGAACTTCTATGAGCAGTTCTTC CASVNTGSRNFYEQFF . TRBV5-1 . TRBJ2-1
TGTGCCAGCTCCTACGAGAGAGATACGCAGTATTTT CASSYERDTQYF . TRBV18 . TRBJ2-3
TGTGCCAGCAGCCTCCGGGACCTGAACAATGAGCAGTTCTTC CASSLRDLNNEQFF . TRBV9 . TRBJ2-1
TGTGCCAGCAGTTGGGGGGCGAGCACAGATACGCAGTATTTT CASSWGASTDTQYF . TRBV6-2/TRBV6-3 . TRBJ2-3
TGCAGTGCGCCGGACAGGGGAATCGCAGATACGCAGTATTTT CSAPDRGIADTQYF . TRBV20-1 TRBD1 TRBJ2-3
TGCGCCAGCAGCTTGGGGGTAGGAGCGGGCCGCCTTTACGAGCAGTACTTC CASSLGVGAGRLYEQYF few TRBV5-1 . TRBJ2-7
TGTGCCAGCAGCCACAACGGGGAGCTGTTTTTT CASSHNGELFF . TRBV7-7 . TRBJ2-2
TGTGCCAGCAGCTTGCTCGGGAGGACAGGGGTCGTTGAAGAGACCCAGTACTTC CASSLLGRTGVVEETQYF few TRBV13 TRBD1 TRBJ2-5
TGCGCCAGCAGTTATTTGGGACAGATGAACACTGAAGCTTTCTTT CASSYLGQMNTEAFF once TRBV6-2/TRBV6-3 TRBD1 TRBJ1-1
TGTGCCAGCCCCACGGCTGGACAGGGGATTTACGAGCAGTACTTC CASPTAGQGIYEQYF . TRBV7-6 TRBD1 TRBJ2-7
TGTGCCAGCAGTTCTACCGGGGAAGCGCGGGTAATGTTTTGGAATGAGCAGTTCTTC CASSSTGEARVMFWNEQFF few TRBV9 . TRBJ2-1
TGCGCCAGCAGCCAAACCCCGGGACAGGCTTTACGCTACACCTTC CASSQTPGQALRYTF . TRBV4-1 TRBD1 TRBJ1-2
TGTGCCAGCAGTGAATCCGGGGTCAGCACAGATACGCAGTATTTT CASSESGVSTDTQYF . TRBV2 . TRBJ2-3
TGTGCCAGCAGCCGAGCGGCAGATAACTATGGCTACACCTTC CASSRAADNYGYTF few TRBV7-2 . TRBJ1-2
TGTGCCAGCAGTTCGGGGGACTATGGCTACACCTTC CASSSGDYGYTF many TRBV6-5 . TRBJ1-2
TGTGCCAGCAGTTTTGGACAGGGGGGCGGCTACACCTTC CASSFGQGGGYTF . TRBV12-3/TRBV12-4 TRBD1 TRBJ1-2
TGTGCCAGCAGTAAAGGGACAGGGCGGTATTCACCCCTCCACTTT CASSKGTGRYSPLHF . TRBV25-1 TRBD1 TRBJ1-6
TGTGCCAGCAGCTTAGTCGGAAAGTTGGGCGGGAGGGCTTACGAGCAGTACTTC CASSLVGKLGGRAYEQYF few TRBV7-2 TRBD2 TRBJ2-7
TGCGCCAGCAGCTTGGATCAGGGACTATACTACGAGCAGTACTTC CASSLDQGLYYEQYF many TRBV5-1 TRBD2 TRBJ2-7
TGCAGTGCTGAGCAAGCTCAGAATTATGGCTACACCTTC CSAEQAQNYGYTF . TRBV20-1 . TRBJ1-2
TGTGCCAGCAGCTTTGATGGCCGGAACACTGAAGCTTTCTTT CASSFDGRNTEAFF . TRBV7-9 . TRBJ1-1